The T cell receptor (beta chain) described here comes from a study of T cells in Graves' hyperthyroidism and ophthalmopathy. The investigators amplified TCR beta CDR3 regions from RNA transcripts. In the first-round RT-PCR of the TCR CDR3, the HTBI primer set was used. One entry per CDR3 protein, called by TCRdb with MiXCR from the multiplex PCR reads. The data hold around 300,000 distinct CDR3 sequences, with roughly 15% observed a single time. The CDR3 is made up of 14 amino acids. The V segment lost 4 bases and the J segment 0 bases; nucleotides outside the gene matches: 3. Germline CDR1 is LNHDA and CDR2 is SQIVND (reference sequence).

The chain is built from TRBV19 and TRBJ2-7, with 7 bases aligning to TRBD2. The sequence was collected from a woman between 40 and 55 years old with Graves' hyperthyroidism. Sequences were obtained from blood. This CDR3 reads CASSTAGSSYEQYF. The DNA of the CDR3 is TGTGCCAGTAGTACAGCGGGGAGCTCCTACGAGCAGTACTTC.